This T cell receptor beta chain was retrieved from a study of graft-versus-host responses after intestinal transplantation. At the level of the study: Isolated intestinal, liver-intestinal, or multivisceral transplants had been given to the recipients. General study findings and limits: Subjects displaying graft-donor T cell macrochimerism possessed elevated graft-versus-host to host-versus-graft clonal ratios inside allografts. Analysis identified GvH clones in recipient marrow, with some appearing first in ileum or blood. Levels of circulating GvH clones at their peak were associated with early post-transplant HvG declines.

In the case of this clone: Antigen unknown.

The CDR3 contains 15 residues. V was cut by 1 base and J by 0 bases, with 6 bases left in between. CDR1 and CDR2 (germline): MNHNS, SASEGT. This table comes from immunoSEQ multiplex PCR, and its TCRdb copy is limited to in-frame clones, with some not included. The sample carries more than 70,000 clones, roughly 80% recorded once. The sample here was unstimulated CD4+ T cells sorted from spleen or lymph node cells, taken before intestinal transplant. The clonotype originates from a human donor who received an intestinal transplant. V gene TRBV6-1 combines with J gene TRBJ1-4; D ambiguous. This CDR3 reads CASSEGLATNEKLFF. Here the CDR3 DNA reads TGTGCCAGCAGTGAAGGACTGGCAACTAATGAAAAACTGTTTTTT.